The 25 T cell receptor beta chains below all came from one sample that was sequenced in a study of early T cells in non-severe SARS-CoV-2 infection. MiXCR, applied by TCRdb to the 5' RACE reads, yields one record per CDR3 protein. Of about 60,000 distinct CDR3 sequences listed, roughly 10% are singletons. Sequenced material: whole blood. Receptors originate from an adult who was a healthcare worker with PCR-confirmed SARS-CoV-2 infection or an uninfected control (not recorded which).

This chain joins TRBV5-1 and TRBJ2-3; 9 nucleotides align to TRBD2. This CDR3 has 17 residues. CDR1 is SGHRS and CDR2 is YFSETQ in the germline V gene. Trimming at V came to 0 bases and at J to 6 bases, leaving 11 bases not matched to a gene. The CDR3 DNA is TGCGCCAGCAGCTTGGGGGGACTAGCCGGAGCCGGGGATACGCAGTATTTT. Protein: CASSLGGLAGAGDTQYF. The whole variable domain, remainder taken from reference TRBV5-1 and TRBJ2-3, is KAGVTQTPRYLIKTRGQQVTLSCSPISGHRSVSWYQQTPGQGLQFLFEYFSETQRNKGNFPGRFSGRQFSNSRSEMNVSTLELGDSALYLCASSLGGLAGAGDTQYFGPGTRLTVL.

Ten or more counts support this clonotype. The rearrangement links TRBV30 to TRBJ2-3; 10 nucleotides agree with TRBD1. CDR1 is GTSNPN, CDR2 SVGIG, per germline (reference sequence). This CDR3 has 12 residues. Trimming at V came to 2 bases and at J to 9 bases, leaving 2 bases not matched to a gene. The CDR3: CAWSPGQGTQYF. The DNA of the CDR3 is TGTGCCTGGAGTCCGGGACAGGGGACGCAGTATTTT.

The chain recombines TRBV4-1 with TRBJ1-1, with D unclear. Trimming pared 0 bases from V and 5 bases from J, leaving 16 bases between. The CDR3 is made up of 16 amino acids. CDR1 is MGHRA and CDR2 is YSYEKL in the germline V gene. This CDR3 reads CASSQERKSRGTEAFF. The CDR3 DNA reads TGCGCCAGCAGCCAAGAACGAAAGTCTCGGGGAACTGAAGCTTTCTTT.

V and J are TRBV7-9 and TRBJ2-7; TRBD2 agrees at 8 bases. This CDR3 is 15 amino acids long. V was clipped by 5 bases and J by 3 bases; unmatched bases: 9. Germline V gene sequence: CDR1 SEHNR, CDR2 FQNEAQ (reference sequence). The CDR3 sequence is CASSPPAGGNYEQYF. Written as DNA, the CDR3 is TGTGCCAGCAGCCCCCCGGCGGGAGGCAACTACGAGCAGTACTTC.

This clonotype was seen more than once but under ten times. The J gene is TRBJ2-4, the V gene TRBV7-3; D is possibly TRBD1 or TRBD2 (7 bases each). Trimming removed 5 bases at V and 8 bases at J, with 13 bases between. The CDR3 covers 13 residues. The germline CDR1 and CDR2 sequences are SGHTA and FQGTGA. In DNA, the CDR3 is TGTGCCAGCAGCATACAGGGGAGGGACATTCAGTACTTC. It translates to CASSIQGRDIQYF.

This clonotype appeared many times. This rearrangement joins TRBV18 to TRBJ1-6; 8 nucleotides match TRBD1. With V trimmed by 5 bases and J by 6 bases, 6 bases remained unmatched. The CDR3 sequence is 15 residues long. Germline V gene data show CDR1 as KGHSH and CDR2 as LQKENI. CDR3 in amino acids: CASSSGQGVNSPLHF. The CDR3 DNA reads TGTGCCAGCTCATCCGGACAGGGCGTTAATTCACCCCTCCACTTT.

Details on this clonotype: At one boundary the junction diverges from the germline segment, which might be a read error. This chain uses TRBV3-1 with TRBJ2-1; a possible D gene is TRBD2 (5 bases). The germline CDR1 and CDR2 sequences are LGHDT and YNNKEL (reference sequence). CDR3 length equals 16 residues. DNA for the CDR3: TGTGCCAGCAGCCAAGGGGCTGGGAGCTCCTTCAATGAGCAGTTCTTC. Its translation is CASSQGAGSSFNEQFF.

The table lists this clonotype with a few counts. The CDR3 region has the DNA TGCGCCAGCAGCCCCGGGGTAGGGGTCTACGAGCAGTACTTC. The encoded protein is CASSPGVGVYEQYF. This sequence joins TRBV4-1 and TRBJ2-7, with D tentatively TRBD1 or TRBD2 (5 bases each). From germline, CDR1 is MGHRA and CDR2 YSYEKL. The CDR3 is 14 residues long. V lost 4 bases and J 3 bases, leaving 13 bases between the germline ends.

In its sample, this clonotype was seen a few times. The V and J genes are TRBV5-1 and TRBJ2-5, with 12 bases that match TRBD2. The length of the CDR3 is 17 residues. Germline CDR1 is SGHRS and CDR2 is YFSETQ. V was clipped by 4 bases and J by 2 bases; unmatched bases: 9. The CDR3 loop is CASSRDMTSGSQETQYF. The DNA for the CDR3 is TGCGCCAGCAGCAGGGATATGACTAGCGGGAGTCAAGAGACCCAGTACTTC. The complete variable domain, with remaining parts taken from reference TRBV5-1 and TRBJ2-5, reads KAGVTQTPRYLIKTRGQQVTLSCSPISGHRSVSWYQQTPGQGLQFLFEYFSETQRNKGNFPGRFSGRQFSNSRSEMNVSTLELGDSALYLCASSRDMTSGSQETQYFGPGTRLLVL.

The rearrangement uses TRBV20-1 and TRBJ2-2, with 11 bases that match TRBD1. The germline V gene encodes CDR1 DFQATT and CDR2 SNEGSKA (reference sequence). The CDR3 has 18 residues. Trimming took 0 bases from V and 3 from J; bases not matched to a gene: 9. CDR3 sequence: CSARDNIWGQGDTGELFF. The CDR3 DNA follows: TGCAGTGCTAGAGATAATATTTGGGGACAGGGGGACACCGGGGAGCTGTTTTTT.

This clonotype has more than one count but fewer than ten. The chain employs TRBV6-4 and TRBJ2-3; 13 bases align to TRBD2. The trim removed 8 bases at V and 4 bases at J, leaving 6 bases unmatched. CDR3 length: 15 residues. Germline CDR1 reads MRHNA; CDR2 reads SNTAGT. The DNA for the CDR3 is TGTGCCAGCGGCGGGACTAGCGGGAATCCAGATACGCAGTATTTT. It specifies CASGGTSGNPDTQYF.

This clonotype came up a few times. This sequence joins TRBV25-1 and TRBJ1-3; 7 bases fit TRBD1. Germline V gene data show CDR1 as MGHDK and CDR2 as SYGVNS. CDR3 length equals 15 residues. J gave up 3 bases and V 6 bases, and 8 bases lay outside the gene matches. For the CDR3, the DNA is TGTGCCAGCAGACCAGATACAGGGGATGGAAACACCATATATTTT. Encoded protein: CASRPDTGDGNTIYF.

In this sample, this clonotype turned up many times. This chain connects TRBV14 to TRBJ1-2, with TRBD1 matching over 9 bases. The CDR3 contains 14 residues. From germline, CDR1 is SGHDN and CDR2 FVKESK. The J segment lost 8 bases and the V segment lost 6 bases, leaving 10 bases of the junction unmatched. CDR3 sequence reads: CASSLGQGFGGYTF. The CDR3 nucleotides read TGTGCCAGCAGTTTGGGACAGGGTTTCGGAGGCTACACCTTC.

This clonotype was recorded a few times. The genes are TRBV7-3 and TRBJ2-1; 11 bases map to TRBD2. J was trimmed by 0 bases and V by 4 bases; bases with no gene match: 2. The germline CDR1 and CDR2 sequences are SGHTA and FQGTGA. The CDR3 is 16 amino acids. In DNA form, the CDR3 reads TGTGCCAGCAGCTCCGGACTAGCGGGCTCCTACAATGAGCAGTTCTTC. It encodes CASSSGLAGSYNEQFF. The full variable domain, its missing parts supplied by reference TRBV7-3 and TRBJ2-1, is GAGVSQTPSNKVTEKGKYVELRCDPISGHTALYWYRQSLGQGPEFLIYFQGTGAADDSGLPNDRFFAVRPEGSVSTLKIQRTERGDSAVYLCASSSGLAGSYNEQFFGPGTRLTVL.

In this sample, this clonotype turned up many times. V gene TRBV11-2 combines with J gene TRBJ2-1; TRBD1 aligns across 7 bases. The CDR3 spans 12 residues. J was trimmed by 9 bases and V by 5 bases; bases with no gene match: 4. Germline-derived CDR1 and CDR2 are SGHAT and FQNNGV. The CDR3 bases are TGTGCCAGCAGCCAGACAGGGATTGAGCAGTTCTTC. Amino acids: CASSQTGIEQFF.

A few counts support this clonotype. The junction does not match germline at one end; this may be a read error. The rearrangement links TRBV28 to TRBJ1-1; 7 nucleotides agree with TRBD1. The CDR3 is made up of 17 amino acids. The germline V gene has CDR1 MDHEN and CDR2 SYDVKM. CDR3 in amino acids: CAAAPPSHDRDDTEVFF. In DNA form, the CDR3 reads TGTGCCGCGGCCCCCCCCTCCCATGACAGGGACGACACTGAAGTTTTCTTT.

The rearrangement joins TRBV5-1 to TRBJ2-3, with a tentative D call TRBD1 (6 bases). Trimming pared 4 bases from V and 4 bases from J, leaving 19 bases between. The CDR3 contains 16 residues. Germline V gene data show CDR1 as SGHRS and CDR2 as YFSETQ. CDR3 residues: CASSRTGLEVSDTQYF. The DNA of the CDR3 is TGCGCCAGCAGCCGAACAGGGCTAGAAGTGTCAGATACGCAGTATTTT.

The gene calls are TRBV21-1 and TRBJ2-7. TRBV21-1 is deemed a pseudogene. This CDR3 is built from 13 residues. In nucleotides, the CDR3 is TGTGCCAGCAGCAAAGGACCGTCCTACGAGCAGTACTTC. Its translation: CASSKGPSYEQYF.

This clonotype was picked up a small number of times. The genes are TRBV6-1 and TRBJ1-5; D call uncertain. There are 12 residues in the CDR3. V dropped 7 bases and J dropped 0 bases, with 4 bases sitting between them. CDR1 MNHNS and CDR2 SASEGT come from the germline V gene. The DNA for the CDR3 is TGTGCCAGCACGGATAGCAATCAGCCCCAGCATTTT. This translates into CASTDSNQPQHF.

This clonotype occurred many times. The rearrangement links TRBV6-1 to TRBJ2-7, with D tentatively TRBD2 (6 bases). V dropped 4 bases and J dropped 2 bases, with 12 bases sitting between them. This CDR3 has 14 amino acids. Looked up from germline, CDR1 is MNHNS and CDR2 is SASEGT. This CDR3 reads CASSAPGGAYEQYF. The CDR3 region has the DNA TGTGCCAGCAGTGCCCCAGGCGGGGCCTACGAGCAGTACTTC.

The CDR3 loop reads CAALAAGGGSYNEQFF. Here the CDR3 DNA reads TGTGCCGCATTGGCGGCGGGAGGGGGGTCCTACAATGAGCAGTTCTTC. This chain connects TRBV5-4 to TRBJ2-1; 9 bases match TRBD2. Trimming removed 10 bases from V and 1 base from J; junction bases left unmatched: 12. Germline values: CDR1 SGHNT, CDR2 YYREEE (reference sequence). CDR3 length equals 16 residues.

This clonotype appeared many times. The chain recombines TRBV5-5 with TRBJ1-1; D remains unclear. V lost 0 bases and J lost 10, with 13 bases in between. Germline assignment: CDR1 SGHKS and CDR2 YYEKEE (reference sequence). This CDR3 comprises 13 residues. The CDR3 DNA sequence: TGTGCCAGCAGCTTGGAGATCCGGGCTGGAGCTTTCTTT. Protein: CASSLEIRAGAFF.

In its sample, this clonotype was seen a few times. The J gene is TRBJ1-1, the V gene TRBV29-1; perhaps TRBD1 as D (6 bases). The CDR3 totals 15 residues. The V end was cut by 4 bases, the J end by 3 bases, with 18 bases between. Germline CDR1 reads SQVTM; CDR2 reads ANQGSEA. Written as DNA, the CDR3 is TGCAGCGTTGTACAGGCGGGGGCTTGGGACACTGAAGCTTTCTTT. Translated, it gives CSVVQAGAWDTEAFF.

The chain combines TRBV6-2 or TRBV6-3 with TRBJ2-5; D remains ambiguous. Germline values: CDR1 MNHEY, CDR2 SVGEGT. CDR3 length equals 13 residues. Trimming took off 7 bases at V and 1 base at J, with 10 bases between the two ends. In DNA form, the CDR3 reads TGTGCCAGCACCCCTCGGCTCCAAGAGACCCAGTACTTC. Protein: CASTPRLQETQYF.

This clonotype was found a few times. The chain is built from TRBV5-1 and TRBJ2-1; no clear D. Trimming shortened V by 5 bases and J by 10 bases, and 13 bases separated the two germline ends. Germline lookup yields CDR1 SGHRS and CDR2 YFSETQ. The CDR3 totals 12 residues. CDR3: CASSAFQREQFF. In DNA, the CDR3 is TGCGCCAGCAGTGCCTTCCAAAGGGAGCAGTTCTTC.